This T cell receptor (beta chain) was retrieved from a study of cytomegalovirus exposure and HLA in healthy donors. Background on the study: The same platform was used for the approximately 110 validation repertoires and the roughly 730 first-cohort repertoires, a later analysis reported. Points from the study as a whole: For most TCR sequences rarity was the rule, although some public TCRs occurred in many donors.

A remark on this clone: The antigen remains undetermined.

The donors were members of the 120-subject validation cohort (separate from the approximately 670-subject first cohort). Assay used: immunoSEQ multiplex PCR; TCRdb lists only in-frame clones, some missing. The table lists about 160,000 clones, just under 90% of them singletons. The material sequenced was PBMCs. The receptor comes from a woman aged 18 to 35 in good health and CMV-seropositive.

CDR3 nucleotides: TGTGCCAGCAGCTTAGGGCGCGACGGGAGAAATTATCACGAGCAGTACTTC. The encoded protein is CASSLGRDGRNYHEQYF. The chain links TRBV7-8 to TRBJ2-7; D possibly corresponds to TRBD2 (6 bases). The germline V and J ends were trimmed by 1 base and 5 bases, with 21 bases remaining between them. The CDR3 has 17 residues. Per germline, CDR1 SGHVS and CDR2 FQNEAQ.